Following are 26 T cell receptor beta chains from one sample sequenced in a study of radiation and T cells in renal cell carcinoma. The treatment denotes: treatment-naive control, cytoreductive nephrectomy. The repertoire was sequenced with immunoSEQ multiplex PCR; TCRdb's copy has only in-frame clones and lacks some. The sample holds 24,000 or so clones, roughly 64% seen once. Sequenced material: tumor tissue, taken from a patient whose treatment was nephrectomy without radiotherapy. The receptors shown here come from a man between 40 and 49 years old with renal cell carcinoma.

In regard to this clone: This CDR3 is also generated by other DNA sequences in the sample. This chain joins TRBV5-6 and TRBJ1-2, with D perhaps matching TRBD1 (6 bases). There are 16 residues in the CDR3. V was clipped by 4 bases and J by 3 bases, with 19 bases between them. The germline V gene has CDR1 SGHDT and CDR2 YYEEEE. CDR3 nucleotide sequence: TGTGCCAGCAGCGAATTTACGGGGGGCGAAGACTATGGCTACACCTTC. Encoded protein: CASSEFTGGEDYGYTF.

This chain's CDR3 is CASSYRAISNQPQHF. The CDR3 nucleotides read TGTGCCAGTAGTTATAGGGCCATTAGCAATCAGCCCCAGCATTTT. The chain links TRBV19 to TRBJ1-5; no reliable D call. Looked up from germline, CDR1 is LNHDA and CDR2 is SQIVND (reference sequence). The CDR3 consists of 15 residues. Trimming removed 5 bases from V and 0 bases from J, with 11 bases in between.

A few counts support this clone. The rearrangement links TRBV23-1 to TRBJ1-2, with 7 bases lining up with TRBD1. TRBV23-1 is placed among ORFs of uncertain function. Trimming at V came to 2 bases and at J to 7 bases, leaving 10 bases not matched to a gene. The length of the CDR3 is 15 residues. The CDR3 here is CASSQPGGYRGGYTF. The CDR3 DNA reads TGCGCCAGCAGTCAACCAGGGGGATATAGAGGTGGCTACACCTTC.

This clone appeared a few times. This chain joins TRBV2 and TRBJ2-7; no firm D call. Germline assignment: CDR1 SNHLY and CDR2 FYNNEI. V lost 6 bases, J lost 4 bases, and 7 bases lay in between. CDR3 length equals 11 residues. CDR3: CASRVGYEQYV. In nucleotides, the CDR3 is TGTGCCAGCAGAGTGGGGTACGAGCAGTACGTC.

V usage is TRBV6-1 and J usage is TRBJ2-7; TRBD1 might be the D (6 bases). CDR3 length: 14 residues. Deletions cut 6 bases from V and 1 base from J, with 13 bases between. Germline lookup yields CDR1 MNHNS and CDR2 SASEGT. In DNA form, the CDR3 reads TGTGCCAGCAGCGGGCAGACAGGATCCTACGAGCAGTACTTC. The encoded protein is CASSGQTGSYEQYF.

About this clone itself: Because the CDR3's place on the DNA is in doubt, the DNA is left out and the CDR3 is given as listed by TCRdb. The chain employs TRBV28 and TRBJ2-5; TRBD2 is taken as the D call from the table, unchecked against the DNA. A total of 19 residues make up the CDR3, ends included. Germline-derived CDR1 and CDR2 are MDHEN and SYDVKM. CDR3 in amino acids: CASSSPSGTSFNILETQYF.

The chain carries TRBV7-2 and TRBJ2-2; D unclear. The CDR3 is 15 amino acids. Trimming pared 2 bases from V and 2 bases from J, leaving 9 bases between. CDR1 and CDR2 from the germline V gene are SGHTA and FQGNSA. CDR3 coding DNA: TGTGCCAGCAGCTTAAATTGGGGTAACACCGGGGAGCTGTTTTTT. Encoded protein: CASSLNWGNTGELFF.

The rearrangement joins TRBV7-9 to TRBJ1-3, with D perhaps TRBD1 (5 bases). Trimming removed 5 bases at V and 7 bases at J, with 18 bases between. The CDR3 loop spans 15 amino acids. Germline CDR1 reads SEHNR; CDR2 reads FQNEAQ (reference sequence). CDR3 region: CASSVARAKGNTIYF. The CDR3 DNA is TGTGCCAGCAGCGTTGCCAGGGCGAAGGGGAACACCATATATTTT. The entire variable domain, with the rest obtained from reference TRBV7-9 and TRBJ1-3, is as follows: DTGVSQNPRHKITKRGQNVTFRCDPISEHNRLYWYRQTLGQGPEFLTYFQNEAQLEKSRLLSDRFSAERPKGSFSTLEIQRTEQGDSAMYLCASSVARAKGNTIYFGEGSWLTVV.

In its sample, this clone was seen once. The CDR3 nucleotides read TGTGCCAGCAGTGAAGCTACCGGGGAGCTGTTTTTT. Its translation is CASSEATGELFF. The chain recombines TRBV6-1 with TRBJ2-2; D is unresolved. The V end was cut by 0 bases, the J end by 5 bases, with 1 base between. This CDR3 is built from 12 residues. The germline gives CDR1 MNHNS, CDR2 SASEGT.

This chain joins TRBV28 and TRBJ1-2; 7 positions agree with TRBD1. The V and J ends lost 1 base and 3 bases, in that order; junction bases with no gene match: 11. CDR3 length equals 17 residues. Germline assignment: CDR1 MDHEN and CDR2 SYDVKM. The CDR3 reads CASSLSLGTDLYYGYTF. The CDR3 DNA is TGTGCCAGCAGTTTATCTCTCGGGACAGACCTTTACTATGGCTACACCTTC.

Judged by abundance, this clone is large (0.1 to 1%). This chain's CDR3 is CASRNTGWEGEKLFF. The CDR3 DNA is TGTGCCAGCAGAAACACAGGGTGGGAGGGTGAAAAACTGTTTTTT. The V and J genes are TRBV27 and TRBJ1-4; D is possibly TRBD1 (6 bases). CDR1 MNHEY and CDR2 SMNVEV come from the germline V gene (reference sequence). Trimming pared 6 bases from V and 7 bases from J, leaving 18 bases between. The CDR3 spans 15 residues.

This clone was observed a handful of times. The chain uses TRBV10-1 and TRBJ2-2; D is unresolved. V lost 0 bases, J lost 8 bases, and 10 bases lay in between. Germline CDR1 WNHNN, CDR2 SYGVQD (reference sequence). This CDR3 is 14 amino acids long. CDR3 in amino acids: CASSESAGRGELFF. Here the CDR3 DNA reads TGCGCCAGCAGTGAGTCGGCTGGACGAGGGGAGCTGTTTTTT.

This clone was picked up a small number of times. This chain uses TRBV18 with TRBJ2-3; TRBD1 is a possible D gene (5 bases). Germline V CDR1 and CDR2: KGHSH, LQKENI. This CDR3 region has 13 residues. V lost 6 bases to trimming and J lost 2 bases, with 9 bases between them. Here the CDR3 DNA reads TGTGCCAGCTCGCAGGACACCACAGATACGCAGTATTTT. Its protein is CASSQDTTDTQYF.

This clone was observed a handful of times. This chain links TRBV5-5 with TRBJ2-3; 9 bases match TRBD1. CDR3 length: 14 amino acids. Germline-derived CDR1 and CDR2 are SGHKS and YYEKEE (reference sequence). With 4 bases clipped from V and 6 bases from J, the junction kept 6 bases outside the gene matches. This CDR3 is CASSPGTGKDTQYF. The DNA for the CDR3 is TGTGCCAGCAGCCCCGGGACAGGGAAGGATACGCAGTATTTT.

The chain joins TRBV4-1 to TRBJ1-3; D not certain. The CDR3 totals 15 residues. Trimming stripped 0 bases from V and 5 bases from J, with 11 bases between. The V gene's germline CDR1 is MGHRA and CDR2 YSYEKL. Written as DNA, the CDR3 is TGCGCCAGCAGCCAAGATGACGCCCCCAGAAACACCATATATTTT. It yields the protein CASSQDDAPRNTIYF.

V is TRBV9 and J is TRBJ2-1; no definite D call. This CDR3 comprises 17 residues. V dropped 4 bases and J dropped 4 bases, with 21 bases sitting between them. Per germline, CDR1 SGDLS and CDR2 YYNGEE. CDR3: CASSPPPKGAVYNEQFF. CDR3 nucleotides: TGTGCCAGCAGCCCACCCCCGAAGGGTGCTGTGTACAATGAGCAGTTCTTC.

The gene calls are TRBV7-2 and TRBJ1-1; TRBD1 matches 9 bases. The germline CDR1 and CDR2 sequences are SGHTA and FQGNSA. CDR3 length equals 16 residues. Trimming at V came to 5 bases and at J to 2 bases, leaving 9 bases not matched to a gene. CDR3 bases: TGTGCCAGCAGCACCCAAACAGGGGGCCGTAACACTGAAGCTTTCTTT. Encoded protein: CASSTQTGGRNTEAFF.

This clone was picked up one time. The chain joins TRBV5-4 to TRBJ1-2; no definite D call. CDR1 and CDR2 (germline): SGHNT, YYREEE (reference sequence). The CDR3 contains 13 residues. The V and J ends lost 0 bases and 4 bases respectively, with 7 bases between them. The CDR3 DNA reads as TGTGCCAGCAGCTTGGAATTGAGCTATGGCTACACCTTC. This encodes CASSLELSYGYTF.

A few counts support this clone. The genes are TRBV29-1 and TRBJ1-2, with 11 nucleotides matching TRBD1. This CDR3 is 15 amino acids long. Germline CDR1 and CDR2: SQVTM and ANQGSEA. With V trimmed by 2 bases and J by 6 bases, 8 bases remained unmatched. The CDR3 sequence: CSVENPDRGRDGYTF. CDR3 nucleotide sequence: TGCAGCGTTGAAAACCCGGACAGGGGGCGCGATGGCTACACCTTC.

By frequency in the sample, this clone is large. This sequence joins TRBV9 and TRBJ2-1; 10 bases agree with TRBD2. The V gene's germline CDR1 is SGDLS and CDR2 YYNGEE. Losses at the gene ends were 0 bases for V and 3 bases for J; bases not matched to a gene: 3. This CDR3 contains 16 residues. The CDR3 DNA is TGTGCCAGCAGCGTAGGGGGACTAGCGAACTACAATGAGCAGTTCTTC. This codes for CASSVGGLANYNEQFF.

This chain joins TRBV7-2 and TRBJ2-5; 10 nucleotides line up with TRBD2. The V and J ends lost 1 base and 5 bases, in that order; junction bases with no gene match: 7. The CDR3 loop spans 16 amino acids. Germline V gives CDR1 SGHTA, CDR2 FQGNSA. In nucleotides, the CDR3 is TGTGCCAGCAGCTTAGGGCTAGCGGGAGTAGGGGAGACCCAGTACTTC. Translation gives CASSLGLAGVGETQYF.

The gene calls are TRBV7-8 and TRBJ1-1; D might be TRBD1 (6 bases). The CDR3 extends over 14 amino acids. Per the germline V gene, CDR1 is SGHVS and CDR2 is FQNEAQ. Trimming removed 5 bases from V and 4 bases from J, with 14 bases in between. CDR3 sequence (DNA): TGTGCCAGCAGCCGAACAGGGAGGGTCACTGAAGCTTTCTTT. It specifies CASSRTGRVTEAFF. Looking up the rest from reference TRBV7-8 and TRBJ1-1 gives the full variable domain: GAGVSQSPRYKVAKRGQDVALRCDPISGHVSLFWYQQALGQGPEFLTYFQNEAQLDKSGLPSDRFFAERPEGSVSTLKIQRTQQEDSAVYLCASSRTGRVTEAFFGQGTRLTVV.

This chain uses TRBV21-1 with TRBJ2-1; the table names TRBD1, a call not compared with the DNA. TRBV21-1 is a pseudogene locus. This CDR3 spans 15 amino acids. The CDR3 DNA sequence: TGTGCCAGCAGCAACCTTGGACAGGGGATAAATGAGCAGTTCTTC. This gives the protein CASSNLGQGINEQFF.

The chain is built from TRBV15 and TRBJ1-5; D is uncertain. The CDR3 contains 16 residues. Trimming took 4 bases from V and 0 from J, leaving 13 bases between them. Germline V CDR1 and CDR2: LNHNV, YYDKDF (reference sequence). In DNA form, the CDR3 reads TGTGCCACCAGCACCGGACTGCTTATTAGCAATCAGCCCCAGCATTTT. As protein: CATSTGLLISNQPQHF.

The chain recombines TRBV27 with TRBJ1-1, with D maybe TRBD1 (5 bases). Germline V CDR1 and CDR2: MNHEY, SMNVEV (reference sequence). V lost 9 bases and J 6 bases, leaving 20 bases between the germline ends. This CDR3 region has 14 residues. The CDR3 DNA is TGTGCCAGTACTTCACAGGAGGGCGCAGCTGAAGCTTTCTTT. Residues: CASTSQEGAAEAFF.

The CDR3 here is CASSWGTGNTEAFF. Written as DNA, the CDR3 is TGTGCCAGCAGCTGGGGGACTGGGAACACTGAAGCTTTCTTT. The chain combines TRBV5-6 with TRBJ1-1, with D perhaps matching TRBD1 (5 bases). Trimming took off 3 bases at V and 1 base at J, with 10 bases between the two ends. The CDR3 is made up of 14 amino acids. Germline-derived CDR1 and CDR2 are SGHDT and YYEEEE. Together with reference TRBV5-6 and TRBJ1-1, the CDR3 gives the full variable domain: DAGVTQSPTHLIKTRGQQVTLRCSPKSGHDTVSWYQQALGQGPQFIFQYYEEEERQRGNFPDRFSGHQFPNYSSELNVNALLLGDSALYLCASSWGTGNTEAFFGQGTRLTVV.